This T cell receptor (beta chain) is drawn from a study of beta chain features in type 1 diabetes (dated by TCRdb to between 2018 and 2020). General notes on the study: Mean age, gender distribution, total cell number and subset yield were not different between patients and healthy donors. Across all samples, 90 million to 130 million sorted cells were examined, and cell number per subset correlated strongly with RNA yield. The study compared the TCRB repertoires of sorted circulating CD4+ T cell subsets in recently diagnosed type 1 diabetes patients with those in matched healthy donors. Whereas all 30 or so donors provided naive and central memory subsets, regulatory and stem cell-like memory subsets were isolated from just 8 patients and about 8 healthy donors.

What the study reported, not specific to this receptor: Because cDNA was sequenced instead of genomic DNA, activated cells with high expression could be over-represented, although the groups did not differ in activation or CD3 levels. Because small numbers of individuals were included in the HLA sub-analyses, any influence of HLA type on TCRB rearrangement was left unresolved. Patients with type 1 diabetes made fewer insertions and deleted more nucleotides at VDJ recombination sites, implying thymic rearrangement abnormalities. PCR may preferentially amplify shorter templates, but because patient and control samples were amplified and corrected together, any resulting skew would affect both groups equally. A moderate but significant shortening of TCRB CDR3 length was observed in type 1 diabetes patients in all four CD4+ subsets. The naive, central memory and regulatory TCRB repertoires appeared to resemble one another more closely among patients than among healthy donors.

A single peripheral blood draw of around 120 mL on average was collected from each donor into heparinised tubes. A BD FACSAria II and a panel including CD45RO, CCR7, CD25, CD127, CD95 and CD27 were used to sort naive, central memory, regulatory and stem cell-like memory CD4+ T cells. Purity was above 95% for every sorted population. PBMCs were isolated immediately by Lymphoprep density gradient centrifugation and stained directly without culture. To minimize batch effects, samples were stained and sorted in pairs, one healthy donor with one patient per experiment. V and J are truncated by 4 bases and 0 bases respectively, leaving an intervening sequence of 13 bases. Per the germline V gene (reference sequence), GTSNPN is the CDR1 and SVGIG is the CDR2. Including the terminal cysteine and phenylalanine, the CDR3 comprises 15 residues. CDR3 DNA only is kept here, 45 bases in frame from base 1. On this clone itself: Its cognate antigen has yet to be identified. No much larger clone exists at a distance of one base, and base qualities are not known.

The entire amount of isolated RNA was reverse transcribed using the High Capacity cDNA Reverse Transcription Kit, so the sequenced TCRB transcripts were expressed ones. Deep immunoSEQ sequencing was applied to naive, central memory and regulatory T cell samples, giving an average of around 3.8 million total reads per sample. Sorted cells were lysed in RLT buffer, and RNA was extracted using DNase-treated RNeasy Micro or Mini kits according to cell number. To prevent cross-contamination, every cell subset was processed on its own, while patient and healthy donor samples were processed together. TCRB sequences were amplified from cDNA with the immunoSEQ multiplex PCR, producing 87-bp fragments spanning the CDR3 region. Amplicons were sequenced on the Illumina HiSeq platform. In the source study's methods: Synthetic template baselines were used to correct PCR bias computationally, reads within Hamming distance 2 were collapsed, and singletons that could not be merged were discarded. Reads were aligned to IMGT to assign V, D and J genes, CDR3 length, and insertions or deletions at six rearrangement sites. Clonotype counts were normalized to sorted cell number within each subset before computing true diversity and Gini coefficients with the tcR R package. Repertoire sharing was quantified using the overlap coefficient calculated on TCRB nucleotide sequences. Out-of-frame TCRB sequences from naive cells were analyzed to stand in for the pre-selection repertoire. The source is immuneACCESS, and TCRdb retained only in-frame sequences with V and J called. Part of the clones is not carried over; for the studies checked, unresolved V genes explain less than half of this, and the remainder is unexplained. V and J calls and clone size are as listed in that table; D and trimming were resolved from the DNA. The sample has more than 250,000 clones on record, about a fifth of them singletons. The ten biggest clones cover less than 0.035% of the sample.

The TCR originated in a woman between 35 and 50 years old with type 1 diabetes. The V gene is TRBV30 and the J gene is TRBJ1-5; the D segment could be TRBD1, given 6 matching bases. Sample: naive CD4+ T cells from blood. The cell subset or site label corresponds to: true naive CD4+ T cells. DNA sequence: TGTGCCTGGACCACAGGGCCCTATAGCAATCAGCCCCAGCATTTT. This codes for CAWTTGPYSNQPQHF. Supplemented by the reference TRBV30 and TRBJ1-5 proteins around the CDR3, the complete variable domain is SQTIHQWPATLVQPVGSPLSLECTVEGTSNPNLYWYRQAAGRGLQLLFYSVGIGQISSEVPQNLSASRPQDRQFILSSKKLLLSDSGFYLCAWTTGPYSNQPQHFGDGTRLSIL.